The entry below gives a single T cell receptor beta chain sequence along with its context. The CDR3 consists of 13 residues. Germline assignment: CDR1 SNHLY and CDR2 FYNNEI. The V end was cut by 7 bases, the J end by 5 bases, with 9 bases between. The data stem from a study of T cell changes during pregnancy in multiple sclerosis. Using immunoSEQ multiplex PCR, the repertoire was profiled, and TCRdb retains in-frame clones only, with some absent. The sample contains 45,000 or so clones, approximately 90% of which appear only once. The sequences come from CD8+ T cells from peripheral blood mononuclear cells, collected in the second trimester of pregnancy. This rearrangement joins TRBV2 to TRBJ1-6, with D maybe TRBD1 (6 bases). The source of this sequence is a female donor with multiple sclerosis, enrolled in a pregnancy study. CDR3 DNA sequence: TGTGCCAGCATTGGACAGAATAATTCACCCCTCCACTTT. Translating gives CASIGQNNSPLHF.